This is a list of T cell receptor beta chains from one sample in a study of blood T cell repertoires in COVID-19. Some clones are missing from TCRdb's copy, which holds only in-frame ones; the method was immunoSEQ multiplex PCR. The sample records roughly 30,000 clones, nearly 90% being singletons. The source material was peripheral blood. The origin of the receptors is a human donor in a cohort sampled during active COVID-19. The CDR3 runs from the conserved cysteine through the conserved F or W. The order of the fields is D gene, clone size, J gene, V gene, CDR3 protein, CDR3 DNA. The D gene is left open where the match is weak. Some rows have no size entry. The others give once, few or many, or a class for an expanded clone.

-	once	TRBJ2-3	TRBV28	CAVIYTDTQYF	TGTGCTGTCATCTACACAGATACGCAGTATTTT
-	few	TRBJ1-2	TRBV6-6	CASSSGGLGYTF	TGTGCCAGCAGTTCGGGGGGGCTCGGCTACACCTTC
TRBD2	-	TRBJ2-7	TRBV7-2	CASSLGGRALYEQYF	TGTGCCAGCAGCTTAGGTGGGAGGGCCTTGTACGAGCAGTACTTC
-	-	TRBJ2-2	TRBV6-2/TRBV6-3	CASSYRAGSTGELFF	TGTGCCAGCAGTTACCGAGCGGGCAGCACCGGGGAGCTGTTTTTT
TRBD1	-	TRBJ2-7	TRBV30	CAWSVGGQGGYEQYF	TGTGCCTGGAGTGTGGGGGGACAGGGAGGCTACGAGCAGTACTTC
TRBD1	-	TRBJ1-3	TRBV2	CASSGVGQGGSGNTIYF	TGTGCCAGCAGTGGAGTGGGACAGGGAGGGTCTGGAAACACCATATATTTT
-	once	TRBJ1-2	TRBV3-1/TRBV3-2	CASSQGRANYGYTF	TGTGCCAGCAGCCAAGGCCGGGCTAACTATGGCTACACCTTC
TRBD2	-	TRBJ2-7	TRBV6-6	CASSDLRGRGREQYF	TGTGCCAGCAGTGACCTTCGCGGGAGGGGTAGGGAGCAGTACTTC
TRBD1	-	TRBJ2-5	TRBV18	CASSPTTGGQETQYF	TGTGCCAGCTCACCAACGACAGGGGGCCAAGAGACCCAGTACTTC
-	once	TRBJ1-2	TRBV27	CASTLLGDANYGYTF	TGTGCCAGCACCCTCCTAGGGGATGCTAACTATGGCTACACCTTC
TRBD1	-	TRBJ2-5	TRBV6-1	CASSDFGDSVTVAQYF	TGTGCCAGCAGTGACTTTGGGGACAGTGTAACGGTGGCCCAGTACTTC
-	-	TRBJ1-1	TRBV30	CAWSAEASRLGF	TGTGCCTGGAGTGCCGAGGCCAGTCGTTTGGGCTTT
-	-	TRBJ2-2	TRBV5-1	CASSLRQGNTGELFF	TGCGCCAGCAGCTTGCGGCAGGGTAACACCGGGGAGCTGTTTTTT
TRBD2	-	TRBJ2-5	TRBV2	CASHLERGAEETQYF	TGTGCCAGCCATTTAGAGCGGGGGGCGGAAGAGACCCAGTACTTC
-	-	TRBJ2-5	TRBV6-5	CASRRELSETQYF	TGTGCCAGCAGGCGGGAACTATCAGAGACCCAGTACTTC
TRBD1	-	TRBJ1-3	TRBV7-8	CASSVGTATGNTIYF	TGTGCCAGCAGCGTAGGGACAGCCACTGGAAACACCATATATTTT
TRBD1	-	TRBJ2-7	TRBV7-9	CASSSKTGGSSYEQYF	TGTGCCAGCAGCTCCAAGACAGGGGGCTCCTCCTACGAGCAGTACTTC
-	few	TRBJ1-2	TRBV15	CATSREGSGIWNGYTF	TGTGCCACCAGCAGAGAAGGTTCAGGGATATGGAATGGCTACACCTTC
TRBD1	-	TRBJ1-2	TRBV10-1	CASSGKSGGGYGYTF	TGCGCCAGCAGTGGGAAATCAGGGGGTGGGTATGGCTACACCTTC
-	-	TRBJ1-4	TRBV10-1	CASSEDSNDEKLFF	TGCGCCAGCAGTGAGGACTCTAACGATGAAAAACTGTTTTTT
TRBD2	-	TRBJ2-1	TRBV10-2	CASSGGTSGRAETSYNEQFF	TGCGCCAGCAGTGGGGGGACTAGCGGGAGGGCCGAAACTTCATACAATGAGCAGTTCTTC
-	-	TRBJ1-4	TRBV6-6	CASSPAREKLFF	TGTGCCAGCAGTCCAGCCAGGGAAAAACTGTTTTTT
-	-	TRBJ1-3	TRBV6-1	CASSDRVPTSGNTIYF	TGTGCCAGCAGTGACAGGGTACCCACCTCTGGAAACACCATATATTTT
TRBD2	-	TRBJ2-3	TRBV27	CASSETSGGTDTQYF	TGTGCCAGCAGTGAGACTAGCGGGGGGACAGATACGCAGTATTTT
TRBD1	-	TRBJ2-3	TRBV3-1/TRBV3-2	CASSLRDSSTDTQYF	TGTGCCAGCAGCCTCCGGGACAGCAGCACAGATACGCAGTATTTT
TRBD2	-	TRBJ2-7	TRBV3-1/TRBV3-2	CASSHRRLAGSATYEQYF	TGTGCCAGCAGCCACAGACGACTAGCGGGATCCGCGACTTACGAGCAGTACTTC
TRBD1	-	TRBJ1-6	TRBV6-1	CASSEGTGFGSPLHF	TGTGCCAGCAGTGAAGGGACAGGGTTTGGTTCACCCCTCCACTTT
TRBD1	once	TRBJ2-3	TRBV9	CASSGAGGGDTDTQYF	TGTGCCAGCAGCGGGGCAGGGGGCGGCGACACAGATACGCAGTATTTT
-	-	TRBJ1-6	TRBV27	CASSLREANSPLHF	TGTGCCAGCAGTCTCCGGGAGGCTAATTCACCCCTCCACTTT
-	-	TRBJ1-2	TRBV12-3/TRBV12-4	CASSFGGYTF	TGTGCCAGCAGTTTCGGTGGCTACACCTTC
-	-	TRBJ1-1	TRBV19	CASSRGQAGSNTEAFF	TGTGCCAGTAGTAGGGGGCAGGCGGGTTCGAACACTGAAGCTTTCTTT
-	few	TRBJ2-7	TRBV4-1	CASSQDGYRLKRYEQYF	TGCGCCAGCAGCCAAGATGGATATCGGTTAAAGCGCTACGAGCAGTACTTC
TRBD1	-	TRBJ2-3	TRBV7-8	CASSPPSRDRDVDTQYF	TGTGCCAGCAGCCCCCCAAGCCGGGACAGGGATGTGGATACGCAGTATTTT
TRBD2	-	TRBJ2-4	TRBV6-2/TRBV6-3	CASSREGLAGLAKNIQYF	TGTGCCAGCAGCCGGGAGGGACTAGCGGGGCTAGCCAAAAACATTCAGTACTTC
TRBD1	-	TRBJ1-4	TRBV2	CASSEIPRGLSTNEKLFF	TGTGCCAGCAGTGAAATCCCCAGGGGGCTTTCGACTAATGAAAAACTGTTTTTT
-	-	TRBJ2-2	TRBV4-1	CASSQGLGDTGELFF	TGCGCCAGCAGCCAAGGCCTAGGGGACACCGGGGAGCTGTTTTTT
TRBD1	-	TRBJ1-1	TRBV7-9	CASSSLGQGTEAFF	TGTGCCAGCAGCTCCTTGGGACAGGGAACTGAAGCTTTCTTT
TRBD2	few	TRBJ2-5	TRBV2	CASSLGTSGRETQYF	TGTGCCAGCAGTCTTGGGACTAGCGGGCGGGAGACCCAGTACTTC
-	-	TRBJ2-3	TRBV6-4	CASSDSGGRGADTQYF	TGTGCCAGCAGTGACTCGGGGGGTCGGGGAGCAGATACGCAGTATTTT
-	once	TRBJ1-1	TRBV15	CATSRESGTEAFF	TGTGCCACCAGCAGAGAGTCGGGGACTGAAGCTTTCTTT
-	few	TRBJ1-2	TRBV6-5	CASSYVRTGGNYGYTF	TGTGCCAGCAGTTACGTGAGGACGGGAGGTAACTATGGCTACACCTTC
TRBD2	-	TRBJ2-7	TRBV5-1	CASSLEKSGSSYEQYF	TGCGCCAGCAGCTTGGAAAAAAGCGGGAGCTCCTACGAGCAGTACTTC
TRBD1	-	TRBJ1-2	TRBV29-1	CSGWDRYGYTF	TGCAGCGGCTGGGACAGGTATGGCTACACCTTC
TRBD1	-	TRBJ2-7	TRBV30	CAWSKRGLKSYEQYF	TGTGCCTGGAGCAAGAGGGGGCTGAAGTCCTACGAGCAGTACTTC
-	-	TRBJ1-2	TRBV25-1	CASSEYGVGGDYGYTF	TGTGCCAGCAGTGAATATGGGGTAGGGGGTGACTATGGCTACACCTTC
TRBD1	-	TRBJ2-3	TRBV11-2	CASSWTTGFSSDTQYF	TGTGCCAGCAGCTGGACGACAGGGTTTTCTTCAGATACGCAGTATTTT
TRBD2	-	TRBJ2-1	TRBV5-1	CASSRTSGTRNEQFF	TGCGCCAGCAGCCGGACTAGCGGGACGCGGAATGAGCAGTTCTTC
TRBD2	-	TRBJ2-1	TRBV7-9	CASSGRPSGGADNEQFF	TGTGCCAGCAGCGGAAGACCTAGCGGGGGGGCCGATAATGAGCAGTTCTTC
-	-	TRBJ2-2	TRBV19	CASIRGDTNTGELFF	TGTGCCAGTATCAGGGGGGATACGAACACCGGGGAGCTGTTTTTT
TRBD2	once	TRBJ2-3	TRBV28	CASRGSSGSLDTQYF	TGTGCCAGCAGGGGGTCTAGCGGGAGTCTCGATACGCAGTATTTT
TRBD1	-	TRBJ1-2	TRBV5-1	CASSLETGNNYGYTF	TGCGCCAGCAGCTTGGAGACAGGGAACAACTATGGCTACACCTTC
-	-	TRBJ2-3	TRBV7-9	CASSLAEGQTDTQYF	TGTGCCAGCAGCTTAGCGGAGGGGCAGACAGATACGCAGTATTTT
TRBD2	once	TRBJ2-1	TRBV4-1	CASSQEGRGGNEQFF	TGCGCCAGCAGCCAAGAGGGGCGGGGGGGCAATGAGCAGTTCTTC
-	-	TRBJ2-3	TRBV27	CASSPYNVRDTLTDTQYF	TGTGCCAGCAGCCCTTACAACGTACGGGACACCCTCACAGATACGCAGTATTTT
TRBD2	-	TRBJ2-7	TRBV19	CASSDPQAGGSYEQYF	TGTGCCAGTAGTGACCCCCAAGCGGGAGGGTCCTACGAGCAGTACTTC
TRBD1	-	TRBJ1-6	TRBV19	CASSIQGDNSPLHF	TGTGCCAGTAGTATTCAGGGGGATAATTCACCCCTCCACTTT